This T cell receptor beta chain was found in a study of OX40 agonist ivuxolimab in advanced cancers. On the study more broadly: Patients in the trial were receiving intravenous ivuxolimab every 2 weeks, at doses of 0.01 to 10 mg/kg. Study-level points and caveats: Clonal expansion was seen in CD4+ and CD8+ blood T cells by week 6 at 0.1 to 3.0 mg/kg. Relative to CD4+, CD8+ T cells held more expanded clones on average.

Worth noting for this clone: Antigen: not known.

Trimming took off 5 bases at V and 6 bases at J, with 19 bases between the two ends. Per germline, CDR1 MDHEN and CDR2 SYDVKM. The CDR3 loop spans 15 amino acids. This table comes from immunoSEQ multiplex PCR, and its TCRdb copy is limited to in-frame clones, with some not included. The sample lists around 50,000 clones, approximately 77% occurring once. This sequence originates from an adult with an advanced solid tumor such as melanoma, head and neck, liver or kidney cancer. V gene TRBV28 combines with J gene TRBJ1-2, with D hard to call. The source material was CD4+ or CD8+ T cells sorted from blood, sampled in a trial of the OX40 agonist ivuxolimab. The CDR3 region is CASSRPRVLGDGYTF. The CDR3 bases are TGTGCCAGCAGTCGCCCAAGAGTGTTAGGTGATGGCTACACCTTC.